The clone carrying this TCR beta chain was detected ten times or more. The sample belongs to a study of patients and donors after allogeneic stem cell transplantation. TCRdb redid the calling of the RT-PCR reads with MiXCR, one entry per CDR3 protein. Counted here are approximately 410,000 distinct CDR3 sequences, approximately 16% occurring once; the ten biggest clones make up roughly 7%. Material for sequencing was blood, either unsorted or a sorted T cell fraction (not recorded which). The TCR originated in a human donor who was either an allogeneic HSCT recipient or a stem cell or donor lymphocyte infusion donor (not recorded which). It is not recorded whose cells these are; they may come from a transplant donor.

CDR3 sequence: CASSSSGVFYEQYF. CDR3 sequence (DNA): TGTGCCAGCAGTTCTTCCGGGGTCTTCTACGAGCAGTACTTC. The genes are TRBV12-3 or TRBV12-4 and TRBJ2-7; possible D gene TRBD2, 5 bases. Trimming took 4 bases from V and 3 from J, leaving 13 bases between them. The length of the CDR3 is 14 residues.